A selection of T cell receptor beta chains follows, all from one sample in a study of T cell responses to AZD1222 COVID-19 vaccine. Profiling relied on immunoSEQ multiplex PCR, and the TCRdb table lists in-frame clones only, not all of them. Here the sample spans 90,000 to 150,000 clones, over 75% being singletons. This material consisted of peripheral blood, taken on day 0 of AZD1222 vaccination. These receptors originate from an adult in good health. CDR3s include the opening cysteine and the closing phenylalanine or tryptophan. A D gene is named only where the DNA matches it firmly. Clone size is not always given. Where it is, it says once, few, many or a class for expanded clones.

j_call clone_size v_call d_call cdr3_length cdr3_nt cdr3_aa
TRBJ1-1 - TRBV19 - 16 TGTGCCAGTAGCCCGACCCAGGTCCTTGGGAACACTGAAGCTTTCTTT CASSPTQVLGNTEAFF
TRBJ2-3 - TRBV27 - 17 TGTGCCAGCAGTTTCTTACTCCCGGGGGGCAGACCAGATACGCAGTATTTT CASSFLLPGGRPDTQYF
TRBJ1-1 - TRBV6-5 TRBD1 14 TGTGCCAGCAGTTACCGGGCAGGGGGCTCTGAAGCTTTCTTT CASSYRAGGSEAFF
TRBJ2-7 - TRBV5-6 TRBD1 16 TGTGCCAGCAGCTCAACAACGGACAGGGTTAGCTACGAGCAGTACTTC CASSSTTDRVSYEQYF
TRBJ2-7 many TRBV11-2 - 14 TGTGCCAGCAGCTTACCGGGGCCATCCTACGAGCAGTACTTC CASSLPGPSYEQYF
TRBJ2-6 - TRBV19 - 14 TGTGCCAGTAGGAGCAGGACTGGGGCCAACGTCCTGACTTTC CASRSRTGANVLTF
TRBJ2-1 - TRBV29-1 - 16 TGCAGCGTTGAAGAAAGGAGGCCGCCAATCCCCAATGAGCAGTTCTTC CSVEERRPPIPNEQFF
TRBJ1-5 - TRBV6-2/TRBV6-3 - 13 TGTGCCAGCAGCCCGCGGGGGCATCAGCCCCAGCATTTT CASSPRGHQPQHF
TRBJ1-3 - TRBV12-3/TRBV12-4 - 12 TGTGCCAGCAGTATCGCTGGAAACACCATATATTTT CASSIAGNTIYF
TRBJ1-1 - TRBV5-6 - 16 TGTGCCAGCAGCGAATTAGCCCGGGGGCGGAACACTGAAGCTTTCTTT CASSELARGRNTEAFF
TRBJ2-1 - TRBV7-3 TRBD2 16 TGTGCCAGCAGCTTAAAGGCTAGCGGGGCCTACAATGAGCAGTTCTTC CASSLKASGAYNEQFF
TRBJ2-7 - TRBV5-1 TRBD1 15 TGCGCCAGCAGCACTGAACCCGGGACAGACTACGAGCAGTACTTC CASSTEPGTDYEQYF
TRBJ1-4 - TRBV9 TRBD1 17 TGTGCCAGCAGCCCCAGGGGGGGGCTTGCAACTAATGAAAAACTGTTTTTT CASSPRGGLATNEKLFF
TRBJ1-2 once TRBV19 - 15 TGTGCCAGTACTCCCATTGGCAGGGGAGGTAATGGCTACACCTTC CASTPIGRGGNGYTF
TRBJ2-7 - TRBV5-6 - 11 TGTGCCAGCAGCTTGGAAGTCGAGCAGTACTTC CASSLEVEQYF
TRBJ1-5 once TRBV4-1 - 14 TGCGCCAGCAGCCAAGGATGGGGGAGTCAGCCCCAGCATTTT CASSQGWGSQPQHF
TRBJ2-7 - TRBV5-1 - 14 TGCGCCAGCAGCTTACCGGGAAAAGTCCACGAGCAGTACTTC CASSLPGKVHEQYF
TRBJ2-2 - TRBV10-3 TRBD1 15 TGTGCCATCAGTCCGGGACAGGTGAACACCGGGGAGCTGTTTTTT CAISPGQVNTGELFF
TRBJ1-1 - TRBV19 - 15 TGTGCCAGTAGTATCGTTGTATTGGGGGGCACTGAAGCTTTCTTT CASSIVVLGGTEAFF
TRBJ2-7 - TRBV7-6 TRBD1 15 TGTGCCAGCAGCTTAGCGGAGGGACAGGCCTACGAGCAGTACTTC CASSLAEGQAYEQYF
TRBJ1-2 many TRBV7-9 - 15 TGTGCCAGCAGCTTAGGTGTGTCAGGGCAGTATGGCTACACCTTC CASSLGVSGQYGYTF
TRBJ1-4 - TRBV7-2 - 14 TGTGCCAGCAGCTCGAGGGGTCCGAATGAAAAACTGTTTTTT CASSSRGPNEKLFF
TRBJ1-6 - TRBV12-3/TRBV12-4 - 13 TGTGCCAGCAGTGAAACAGGGAATTCACCCCTCCACTTT CASSETGNSPLHF
TRBJ1-5 once TRBV7-3 TRBD1 13 TGTGCCAGCAGCTTAAGCAGGGGGAAGCCCCAGCATTTT CASSLSRGKPQHF
TRBJ1-2 few TRBV12-5 - 18 TGTGCTAGTGGTTTGGCACCCGGGGGGCAGAGAAGTAACTATGGCTACACCTTC CASGLAPGGQRSNYGYTF
TRBJ2-5 - TRBV7-2 - 11 TGTGCCAGCAGCCCTCAAGAGACCCAGTACTTC CASSPQETQYF
TRBJ2-7 - TRBV7-2 TRBD1 14 TGTGCCAGCAGCTTCATCGGGACAGAATACGAGCAGTACTTC CASSFIGTEYEQYF
TRBJ2-3 once TRBV5-1 - 14 TGCGCCAGCAGCTTAAACAGGGCGTATGATACGCAGTATTTT CASSLNRAYDTQYF
TRBJ1-5 few TRBV10-1 - 15 TGCGCCAGCAGTGAGTCGTGGGGTCCGGGTCAGCCCCAGCATTTT CASSESWGPGQPQHF
TRBJ1-1 - TRBV6-4 - 13 TGTGCCAGCAGTGATGGGGGTAGCACTGAAGCTTTCTTT CASSDGGSTEAFF
TRBJ1-1 - TRBV11-3 - 13 TGTGCCAGCAGCTTCGGACAGAACACTGAAGCTTTCTTT CASSFGQNTEAFF
TRBJ2-7 - TRBV29-1 - 11 TGCAGCGCCCGAGGCAGCTACGAGCAGTACTTC CSARGSYEQYF
TRBJ1-3 - TRBV7-9 - 19 TGTGCCAGCAGCTTAGAGTCGCTTTTGGGGGGATACTCTGGAAACACCATATATTTT CASSLESLLGGYSGNTIYF
TRBJ1-2 - TRBV12-3/TRBV12-4 - 13 TGTGCCAGCAGTTTGGGAGAGGGGAGGGGCTACACCTTC CASSLGEGRGYTF
TRBJ2-3 - TRBV28 TRBD1 16 TGTGCCAGCAGCCGCGGACAGGGCTGGAGCACAGATACGCAGTATTTT CASSRGQGWSTDTQYF
TRBJ1-5 - TRBV5-8 - 14 TGTGCCAGCAGCACGCGACCGACGAATCAGCCCCAGCATTTT CASSTRPTNQPQHF
TRBJ2-1 - TRBV11-2 - 15 TGTGCCAGCAGCCCACAGAGTAGCTCCTACAATGAGCAGTTCTTC CASSPQSSSYNEQFF
TRBJ1-1 - TRBV6-2/TRBV6-3 - 16 TGTGCCAGCAGCCCTAGAACCTTACAGACGAACACTGAAGCTTTCTTT CASSPRTLQTNTEAFF
TRBJ1-3 few TRBV6-5 TRBD1 15 TGTGCCAGCAATCGAGAAAACAGGGGGCAGGACACCATATATTTT CASNRENRGQDTIYF
TRBJ1-2 - TRBV18 - 14 TGTGCCAGCTCACCCTGGGTCCAAGCCGGCGGCTACACCTTC CASSPWVQAGGYTF
TRBJ2-6 - TRBV18 - 15 TGTGCCAGCTCACGATGGTCTCCTGGGGCCAACGTCCTGACTTTC CASSRWSPGANVLTF
TRBJ1-1 - TRBV4-2 - 15 TGTGCCAGCAGCCAAGAAGGGGGGGCGAGCACTGAAGCTTTCTTT CASSQEGGASTEAFF
TRBJ1-1 - TRBV7-2 - 13 TGTGCCAGCAGACCCCGCTCTCGCACTGAAGCTTTCTTT CASRPRSRTEAFF
TRBJ1-6 - TRBV6-5 - 14 TGTGCCAGCAGTTGGACCGCCCCGAATTCACCCCTCCACTTT CASSWTAPNSPLHF
TRBJ1-1 - TRBV5-6 - 15 TGTGCCAGCAGCGGGAGCGCCAAGGGGAGCACTGAAGCTTTCTTT CASSGSAKGSTEAFF
TRBJ1-6 once TRBV2 TRBD1 14 TGTGCCAGCACTCCGGGACAGTATAATTCACCCCTCCACTTT CASTPGQYNSPLHF
TRBJ2-3 - TRBV29-1 - 12 TGCAGCGTCGGACGAGACACAGATACGCAGTATTTT CSVGRDTDTQYF
TRBJ1-6 - TRBV5-1 - 16 TGCGCCAGCAGCTTGACAGTGGGAGCTGATAATTCACCCCTCCACTTT CASSLTVGADNSPLHF
TRBJ1-2 few TRBV19 - 14 TGTGCCAGTAGTCGCGCCATATCTAACTATGGCTACACCTTC CASSRAISNYGYTF
TRBJ1-1 - TRBV6-5 - 13 TGTGCTACGGGGTTCATTTTGAACACTGAAGCTTTCTTT CATGFILNTEAFF
TRBJ2-7 - TRBV7-2 TRBD1 15 TGTGCCAGCACCCTTAGAAGGGGGCCTGCCTACGAGCAGTACTTC CASTLRRGPAYEQYF
TRBJ1-6 once TRBV21-1 - 17 TGTGCCAGCAGAGGGGGAGGAGCCAATTTCCATAATTCACCCCTCCACTTT CASRGGGANFHNSPLHF
TRBJ1-3 - TRBV5-1 - 17 TGCGCCAGCAGCAGCCCAACTGACAGTGGTCGTGGAAACACCATATATTTT CASSSPTDSGRGNTIYF